Reported below is one T cell receptor (beta chain). Its antigen is currently unknown. This entry is derived from a study of monozygotic twins with inflammatory bowel disease. Study-wide points: It was observed that concordant and discordant twins did not differ in repertoire similarity, possibly given limited power. IBD patients shared fewer clonotypes with other individuals than healthy twins, especially patients with disease activity signs.

The CDR3 contains 15 residues. Germline assignment: CDR1 SEHNR and CDR2 FQNEAQ (reference sequence). UMIs that included a 6-nucleotide sample barcode were added by template switching, which took place during cDNA synthesis. TCRdb reworked the 5' RACE reads into one entry per CDR3 protein, no DNA. The specimen's table records fewer than 550,000 distinct CDR3 sequences. The clonotype was recovered from a human donor with ulcerative colitis or Crohn's disease, or a healthy co-twin of an affected twin (not recorded which). The genes are TRBV7-9 and TRBJ2-7; TCRdb reports TRBD2, a call that lacks DNA to check it against. Sequencing was performed on blood. The CDR3 spells CASSSPGLAGYEQYF.